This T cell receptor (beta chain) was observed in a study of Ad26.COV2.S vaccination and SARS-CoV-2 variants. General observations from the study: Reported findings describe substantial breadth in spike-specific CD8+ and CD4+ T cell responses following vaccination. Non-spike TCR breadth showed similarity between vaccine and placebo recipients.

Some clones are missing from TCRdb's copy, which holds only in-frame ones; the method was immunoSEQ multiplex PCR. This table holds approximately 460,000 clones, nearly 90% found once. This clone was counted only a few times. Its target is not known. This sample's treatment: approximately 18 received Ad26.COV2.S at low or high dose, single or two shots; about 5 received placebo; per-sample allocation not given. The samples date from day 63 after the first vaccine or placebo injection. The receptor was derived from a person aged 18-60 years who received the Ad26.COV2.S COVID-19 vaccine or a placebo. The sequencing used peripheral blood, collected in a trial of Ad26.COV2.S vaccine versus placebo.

As DNA, the CDR3 is TGCGCCAGCAGCCCTATCCCTCCGACAGACCCTAACACTGAAGCTTTCTTT. Amino acids: CASSPIPPTDPNTEAFF. J is TRBJ1-1 and V is TRBV5-1; possible D gene TRBD1, 5 bases. The CDR3 is 17 residues long. Trimming took off 4 bases at V and 2 bases at J, with 21 bases between the two ends. The germline gives CDR1 SGHRS, CDR2 YFSETQ.